This T cell receptor beta chain derives from a study of cytomegalovirus exposure and HLA in healthy donors. Study results and caveats: Cytomegalovirus association was assigned to about 150 TCR beta chains.

Primers for the PCR totalled 60 Vbeta and 13 Jbeta. Sequencing was performed with immunoSEQ multiplex PCR; in TCRdb, only in-frame clones are kept and a portion is missing. The table includes approximately 150,000 clones, approximately 84% detected once. CDR1 and CDR2 from the germline V gene are MNHNS and SASEGT. The CDR3 loop spans 14 amino acids. V trimming: 2 bases; J trimming: 9 bases; junction bases outside the gene matches: 8. This clone was counted a single time. Its antigen is not known. The chain is built from TRBV6-1 and TRBJ2-7; 9 positions match TRBD2. Sequenced material: PBMCs. The TCR sequence derives from a man aged 45-65 years in good health and CMV-seropositive. Here the CDR3 DNA reads TGTGCCAGCAGTGAACTGGCGGGAGGGCCGGGGCAGTACTTC. This sequence encodes CASSELAGGPGQYF.